This record looks at one T cell receptor beta chain sequence and its context. The entry originates in a study of control samples from healthy donors and cancer patients. Per germline, CDR1 SGHTA and CDR2 FQGTGA. This CDR3 is built from 15 residues. Trimming took off 5 bases at V and 5 bases at J, with 15 bases between the two ends. Assay: immunoSEQ multiplex PCR; the TCRdb copy retains only in-frame clones and omits some. The sample records 50,000 to 70,000 clones, 88% being singletons. Material: blood. The rearrangement joins TRBV7-3 to TRBJ1-4; D not resolved. This clonotype was obtained from a man between 45 and 60 years old in good health. The CDR3 DNA is TGTGCCAGCAGCCCCCCCAAGGGCCCGAATGAAAAACTGTTTTTT. Residues: CASSPPKGPNEKLFF. The variable domain in full, completed from reference TRBV7-3 and TRBJ1-4, reads GAGVSQTPSNKVTEKGKYVELRCDPISGHTALYWYRQSLGQGPEFLIYFQGTGAADDSGLPNDRFFAVRPEGSVSTLKIQRTERGDSAVYLCASSPPKGPNEKLFFGSGTQLSVL.